This TCR beta chain was found in a study of cytomegalovirus exposure and HLA in healthy donors. PCR employed 60 Vbeta and 13 Jbeta primers. Libraries were prepared by immunoSEQ multiplex PCR; TCRdb keeps only in-frame clonotypes and omits some of them. The sample carries some 100,000 clones, around 69% recorded once. From germline, CDR1 is SGHNT and CDR2 YENEEA. This CDR3 is 16 amino acids long. V was clipped by 0 bases and J by 1 base; unmatched bases: 4. This receptor was obtained from a man aged 45 to 65 in good health and CMV-seropositive. Sequencing was carried out using PBMCs. This chain links TRBV11-3 with TRBJ1-1, with 8 bases matching TRBD1. This CDR3 reads CASSLERQGTNTEAFF. CDR3 nucleotides: TGTGCCAGCAGCTTAGAACGACAGGGGACGAACACTGAAGCTTTCTTT.